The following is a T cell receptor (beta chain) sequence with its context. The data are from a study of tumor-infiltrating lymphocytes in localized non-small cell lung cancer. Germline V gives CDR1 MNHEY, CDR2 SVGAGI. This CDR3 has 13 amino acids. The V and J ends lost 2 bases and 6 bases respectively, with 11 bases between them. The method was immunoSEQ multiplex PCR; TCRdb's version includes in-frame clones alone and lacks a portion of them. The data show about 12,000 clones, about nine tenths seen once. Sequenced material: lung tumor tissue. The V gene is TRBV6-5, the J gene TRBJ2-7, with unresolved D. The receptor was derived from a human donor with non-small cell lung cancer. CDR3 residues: CASSYLPKGEQYF. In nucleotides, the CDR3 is TGTGCCAGCAGTTACCTCCCAAAAGGCGAGCAGTACTTC.